This T cell receptor (beta chain) came from a study of blood T cell repertoires in COVID-19. V gave up 3 bases and J gave up 7 bases, with 15 bases separating them. The germline CDR1 and CDR2 sequences are MDHEN and SYDVKM. The CDR3 totals 14 residues. Source study methods: Estimated nucleated cell counts came from reference gene primer amplification. The assay was immunoSEQ multiplex PCR, and TCRdb's table has in-frame clones only and misses some. V, J and clone size were drawn from that table, and D and trimming were deduced from the DNA. Of roughly 250,000 clones listed, approximately 90% are singletons. Clinical history reported by participants formed the basis on which cohorts were assigned. Recovered Cohort 3 donors showed two negative PCRs, clearance, or symptom resolution.

Sequenced sample: PBMCs or T cells enriched from blood (not recorded which). The chain has TRBV28 and TRBJ1-1, with D perhaps TRBD1 (6 bases). This receptor was obtained from a woman aged 18-30 years who had recovered from COVID-19. The CDR3 is CASSFQTGPREAFF. Here the CDR3 DNA reads TGTGCCAGCAGTTTTCAAACAGGGCCCCGTGAAGCTTTCTTT.